This TCR beta chain was documented in a study of T-cell reconstitution after alpha-beta-depleted transplantation in children. V was cut by 4 bases and J by 0 bases, with 12 bases left in between. CDR3 size: 16 residues. CDR1 SGHVS and CDR2 FQNEAQ come from the germline V gene. The authors prepared the TCRbeta library with unique molecular identifiers. Via MiXCR, TCRdb re-called the PCR reads, giving one row per CDR3 protein. The repertoire holds nearly 550,000 distinct CDR3 sequences, with about 17% as singletons. This clonotype was detected only a few times. The sample here was PBMCs from the stem cell graft donor, taken from the stem cell graft. This TCR derives from a human donor who donated a stem cell graft to a child with acute lymphoblastic leukemia. The V and J genes are TRBV7-8 and TRBJ1-4, with no clear D. Here the CDR3 DNA reads TGTGCCAGCAGCTCCTTGCCGACGGCAACTAATGAAAAACTGTTTTTT. Protein sequence: CASSSLPTATNEKLFF.